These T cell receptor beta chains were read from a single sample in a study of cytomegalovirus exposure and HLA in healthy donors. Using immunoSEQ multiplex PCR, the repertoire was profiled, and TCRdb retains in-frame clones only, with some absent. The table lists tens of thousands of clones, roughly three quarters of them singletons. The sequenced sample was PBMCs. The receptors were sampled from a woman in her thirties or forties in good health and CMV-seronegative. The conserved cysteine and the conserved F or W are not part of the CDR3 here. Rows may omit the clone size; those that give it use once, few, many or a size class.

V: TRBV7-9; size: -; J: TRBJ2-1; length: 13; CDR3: ASSLQGSSYNEQF
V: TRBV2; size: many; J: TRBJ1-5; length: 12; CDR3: ASSESGFNQPQH
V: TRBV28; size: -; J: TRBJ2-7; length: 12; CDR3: ASSLGTGVYEQY
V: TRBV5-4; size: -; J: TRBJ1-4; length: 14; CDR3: ASSLLTGAKNEKLF
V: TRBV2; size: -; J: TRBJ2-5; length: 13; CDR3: ASKGEEGSEETQY
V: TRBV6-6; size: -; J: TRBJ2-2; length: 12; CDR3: ASIIQGYSGELF
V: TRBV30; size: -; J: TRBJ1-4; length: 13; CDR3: AWRNRGGNNEKLF
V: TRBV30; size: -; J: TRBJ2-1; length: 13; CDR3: AWTLGRVSGGSQF
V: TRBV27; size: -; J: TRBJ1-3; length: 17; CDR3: ASSLSRGGQGSSGNTIY
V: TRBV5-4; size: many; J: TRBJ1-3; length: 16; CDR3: ASSLEIRTGNSGNTIY
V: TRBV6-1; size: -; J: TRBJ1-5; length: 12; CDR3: ASSGTGENQPQH
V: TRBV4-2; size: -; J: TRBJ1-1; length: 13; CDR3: ASSPNGGAPTEAF
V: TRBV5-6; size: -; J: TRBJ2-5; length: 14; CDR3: ASSRTGTEFQETQY
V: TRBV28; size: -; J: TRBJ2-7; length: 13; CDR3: ASSPPRGDLYEQY
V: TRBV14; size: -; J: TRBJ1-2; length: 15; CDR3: ASSQWGRESLNYGYT
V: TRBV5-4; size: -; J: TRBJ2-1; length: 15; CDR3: ASSLALAGLIVDEQF
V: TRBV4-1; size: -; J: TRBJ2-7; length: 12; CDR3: ASSQGGSNYEQY
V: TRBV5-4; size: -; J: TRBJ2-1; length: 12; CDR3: ASSLERGGREQF
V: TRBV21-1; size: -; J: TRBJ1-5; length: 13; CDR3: ASSPPGEGNQPQH
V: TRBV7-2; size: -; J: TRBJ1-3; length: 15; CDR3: ASSWRQDLSSGNTIY
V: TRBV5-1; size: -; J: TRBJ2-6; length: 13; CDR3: ASSVRGEGANVLT
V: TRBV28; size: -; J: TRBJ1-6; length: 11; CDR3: ASSSRDTSPLH
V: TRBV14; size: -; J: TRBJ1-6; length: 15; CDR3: ASSQAIHTSYNSPLH
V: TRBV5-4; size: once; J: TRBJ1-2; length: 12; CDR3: ASGSTGQPYGYT
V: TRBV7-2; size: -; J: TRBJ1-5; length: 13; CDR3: ASSLDRGLNQPQH
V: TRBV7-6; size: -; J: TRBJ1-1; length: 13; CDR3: ASSPKPRENTEAF
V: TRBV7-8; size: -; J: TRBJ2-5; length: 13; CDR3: ASSLESRGWETQY
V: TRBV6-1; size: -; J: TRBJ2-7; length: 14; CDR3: ASSDKGAIISYEQY
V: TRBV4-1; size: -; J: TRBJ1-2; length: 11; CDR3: ASSQGTEYGYT
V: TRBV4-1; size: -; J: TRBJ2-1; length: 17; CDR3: ASSQILVAGEISYNEQF
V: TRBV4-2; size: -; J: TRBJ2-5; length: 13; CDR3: ASSPARGSQETQY
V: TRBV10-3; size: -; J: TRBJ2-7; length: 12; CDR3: AINGGGSSYEQY
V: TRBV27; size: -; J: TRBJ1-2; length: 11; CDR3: ASSWGANYGYP
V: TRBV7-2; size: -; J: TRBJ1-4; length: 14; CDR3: ASSLVGTGTLEKLF
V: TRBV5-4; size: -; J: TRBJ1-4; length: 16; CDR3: ASSSAQTGGATNEKLF
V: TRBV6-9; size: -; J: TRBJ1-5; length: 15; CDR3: ASSGQYWDISNQPQH
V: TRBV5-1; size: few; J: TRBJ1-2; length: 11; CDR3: ASSLGGSYGYT
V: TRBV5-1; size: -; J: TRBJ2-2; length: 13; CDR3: ASTSGLPNTGELF
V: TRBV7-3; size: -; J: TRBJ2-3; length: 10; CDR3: ASSQGLGPQY
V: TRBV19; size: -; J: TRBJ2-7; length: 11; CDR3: ASRTSGTYEQY
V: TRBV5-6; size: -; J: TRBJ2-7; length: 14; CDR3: ASSRLTAVNYYEQY
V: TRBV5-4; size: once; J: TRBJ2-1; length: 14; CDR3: ASSLGAGPLTNEQF
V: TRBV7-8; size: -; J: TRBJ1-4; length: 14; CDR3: ASSLASGTLGEKLF
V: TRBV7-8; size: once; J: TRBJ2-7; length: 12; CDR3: ASSIGTATYEQY
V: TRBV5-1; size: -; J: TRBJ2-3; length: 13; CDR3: ASSLTAGGPDTQY